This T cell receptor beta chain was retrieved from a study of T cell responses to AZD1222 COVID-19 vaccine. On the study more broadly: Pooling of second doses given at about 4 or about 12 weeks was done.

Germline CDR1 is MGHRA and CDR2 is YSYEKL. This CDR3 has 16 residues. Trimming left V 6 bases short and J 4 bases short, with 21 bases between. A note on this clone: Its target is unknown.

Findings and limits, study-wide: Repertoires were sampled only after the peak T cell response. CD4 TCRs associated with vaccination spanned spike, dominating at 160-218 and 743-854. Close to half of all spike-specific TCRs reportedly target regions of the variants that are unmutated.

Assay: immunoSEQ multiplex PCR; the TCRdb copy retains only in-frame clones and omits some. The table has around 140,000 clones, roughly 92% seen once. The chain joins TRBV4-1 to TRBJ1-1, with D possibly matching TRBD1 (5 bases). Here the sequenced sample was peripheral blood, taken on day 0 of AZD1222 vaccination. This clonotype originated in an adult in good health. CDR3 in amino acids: CASSRAGGAGVTEAFF. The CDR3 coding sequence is TGCGCCAGCAGTCGCGCGGGTGGGGCGGGAGTCACTGAAGCTTTCTTT.